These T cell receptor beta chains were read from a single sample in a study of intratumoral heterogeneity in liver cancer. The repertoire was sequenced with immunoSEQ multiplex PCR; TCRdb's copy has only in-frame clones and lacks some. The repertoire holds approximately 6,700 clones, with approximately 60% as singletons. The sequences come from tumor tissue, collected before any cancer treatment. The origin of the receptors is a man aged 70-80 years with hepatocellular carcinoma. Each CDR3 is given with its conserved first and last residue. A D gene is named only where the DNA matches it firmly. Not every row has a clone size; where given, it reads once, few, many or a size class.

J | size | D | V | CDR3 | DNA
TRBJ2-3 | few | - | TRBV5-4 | CASSPSIATDTQYF | TGTGCCAGCAGCCCTTCTATAGCCACAGATACGCAGTATTTT
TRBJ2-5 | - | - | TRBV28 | CASSLPGVGTQYF | TGTGCCAGCAGTTTACCGGGGGTGGGGACCCAGTACTTC
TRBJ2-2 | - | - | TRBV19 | CASSMGSHTGELFF | TGTGCCAGTAGTATGGGGAGTCACACCGGGGAGCTGTTTTTT
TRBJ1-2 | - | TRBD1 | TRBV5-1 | CASSPGQGYGYTF | TGCGCCAGCAGCCCCGGACAGGGGTATGGCTACACCTTC
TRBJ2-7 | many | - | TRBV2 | CASTNEPTAEQYF | TGTGCCAGCACAAATGAACCTACGGCCGAGCAGTACTTC
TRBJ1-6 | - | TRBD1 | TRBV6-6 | CASRATGVNSPLHF | TGTGCCAGCAGAGCGACAGGGGTTAATTCACCCCTCCACTTT
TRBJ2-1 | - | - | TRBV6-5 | CASSPHTRDEQFF | TGTGCCAGCAGCCCGCACACTAGGGATGAGCAGTTCTTC
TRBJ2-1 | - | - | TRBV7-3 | CASSITHEQFF | TGTGCCAGCAGTATCACTCATGAGCAGTTCTTC
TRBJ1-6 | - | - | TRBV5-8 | CASSLKTGRYNSPLHF | TGTGCCAGCAGCTTGAAAACAGGGAGGTATAATTCACCCCTCCACTTT
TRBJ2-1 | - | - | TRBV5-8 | CASSLDVRDNEQFF | TGTGCCAGCAGCTTGGACGTCAGGGACAATGAGCAGTTCTTC
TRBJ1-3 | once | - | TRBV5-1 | CASQDRFSGNTIYF | TGCGCCAGCCAAGACAGGTTCTCTGGAAACACCATATATTTT
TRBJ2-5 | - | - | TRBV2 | CASSDPSSGRETQYF | TGTGCCAGCAGTGACCCGTCGAGTGGGCGAGAGACCCAGTACTTC
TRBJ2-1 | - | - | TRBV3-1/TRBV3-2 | CASSQLAGTPYNEQFF | TGTGCCAGCAGCCAACTAGCCGGGACACCCTACAATGAGCAGTTCTTC
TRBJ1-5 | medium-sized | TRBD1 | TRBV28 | CASSFRDREDQPQHF | TGTGCCAGCAGTTTTAGGGACAGGGAGGATCAGCCCCAGCATTTT
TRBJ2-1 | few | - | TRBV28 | CASNPGFHNEQFF | TGTGCCAGCAACCCAGGGTTTCACAATGAGCAGTTCTTC
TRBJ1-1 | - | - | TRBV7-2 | CASSLVAGKGEAFF | TGTGCCAGCAGCTTAGTAGCGGGCAAGGGTGAAGCTTTCTTT
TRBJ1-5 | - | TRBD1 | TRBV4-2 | CASSQGTGGAQPQHF | TGTGCCAGCAGCCAAGGTACAGGGGGAGCTCAGCCCCAGCATTTT
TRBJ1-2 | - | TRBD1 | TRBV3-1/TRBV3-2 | CASHRGGSNYGYTF | TGTGCCAGCCACAGGGGGGGGAGTAACTATGGCTACACCTTC
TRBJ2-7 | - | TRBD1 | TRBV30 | CAWSRDSYYEQYF | TGTGCCTGGAGCCGGGACAGCTACTACGAGCAGTACTTC
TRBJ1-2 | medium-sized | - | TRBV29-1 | CTSSGDGGYTF | TGCACCTCGTCCGGGGATGGGGGCTACACCTTC
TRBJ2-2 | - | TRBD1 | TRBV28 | CASSLTGAGELFF | TGTGCCAGCAGTTTAACAGGGGCCGGGGAGCTGTTTTTT
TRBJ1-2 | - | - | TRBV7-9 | CASSPRAGDYGYTF | TGTGCCAGCAGCCCAAGGGCGGGTGACTATGGCTACACCTTC
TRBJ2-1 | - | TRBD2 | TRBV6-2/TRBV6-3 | CASSYSLAGGIDEQFF | TGTGCCAGCAGTTACTCGCTAGCGGGGGGCATCGATGAGCAGTTCTTC
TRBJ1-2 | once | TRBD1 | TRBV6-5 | CASSYAGGHGYTF | TGTGCCAGCAGTTACGCAGGGGGCCATGGCTACACCTTC
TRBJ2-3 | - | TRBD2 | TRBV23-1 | CASSRLAVVNTQYF | TGCGCCAGCAGCCGACTAGCGGTTGTAAATACGCAGTATTTT
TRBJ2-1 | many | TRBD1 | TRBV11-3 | CASSDRAEQFF | TGTGCCAGCTCCGACAGGGCCGAGCAGTTCTTC
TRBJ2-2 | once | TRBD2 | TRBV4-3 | CASSKGLTERTGELFF | TGCGCCAGCAGCAAGGGACTAACGGAACGCACCGGGGAGCTGTTTTTT
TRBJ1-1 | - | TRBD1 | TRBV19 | CASSVGTGSEAFF | TGTGCCAGTAGTGTTGGGACAGGGTCTGAAGCTTTCTTT
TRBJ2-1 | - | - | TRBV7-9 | CASSLGRGAYNEQFF | TGTGCCAGCAGCTTAGGCAGGGGCGCCTACAATGAGCAGTTCTTC
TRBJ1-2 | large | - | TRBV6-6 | CASNSLGPGDYGYTF | TGTGCCAGCAACTCCCTTGGGCCAGGCGACTATGGCTACACCTTC
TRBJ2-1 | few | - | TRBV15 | CATSTIPRVTYNEQFF | TGTGCCACCAGCACCATTCCCAGGGTGACCTACAATGAGCAGTTCTTC
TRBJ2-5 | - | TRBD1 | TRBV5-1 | CASSLRGQGTQETQYF | TGCGCCAGCAGCTTGAGGGGACAGGGTACCCAAGAGACCCAGTACTTC
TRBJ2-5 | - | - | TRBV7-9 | CASSPEGAQETQYF | TGTGCCAGCAGCCCCGAGGGTGCACAAGAGACCCAGTACTTC
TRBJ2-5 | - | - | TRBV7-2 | CASSLRRANQETQYF | TGTGCCAGCAGTCTTAGGAGGGCTAATCAAGAGACCCAGTACTTC
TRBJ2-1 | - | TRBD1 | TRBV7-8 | CASSSADRAWYNEQFF | TGTGCCAGCAGCTCAGCGGACAGGGCCTGGTACAATGAGCAGTTCTTC
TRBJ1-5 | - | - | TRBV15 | CATSRDRAGSNQPQHF | TGTGCCACCAGCAGAGATCGGGCAGGGAGCAATCAGCCCCAGCATTTT
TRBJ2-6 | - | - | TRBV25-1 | CASSPVRGFSGANVLTF | TGTGCCAGCAGCCCAGTACGGGGCTTCTCTGGGGCCAACGTCCTGACTTTC
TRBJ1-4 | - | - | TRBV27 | CASSLYWGEKLFF | TGTGCCAGCAGTTTATATTGGGGGGAAAAACTGTTTTTT
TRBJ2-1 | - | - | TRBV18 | CASSPPGLRSYNEQFF | TGTGCCAGCTCACCACCGGGACTTCGCTCCTACAATGAGCAGTTCTTC
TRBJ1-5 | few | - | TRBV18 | CASSPPASNQPQHF | TGTGCCAGCTCACCACCAGCGAGCAATCAGCCCCAGCATTTT
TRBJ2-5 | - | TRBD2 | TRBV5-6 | CASTPRLAGAQETQYF | TGTGCCAGCACCCCGCGACTAGCGGGGGCCCAAGAGACCCAGTACTTC
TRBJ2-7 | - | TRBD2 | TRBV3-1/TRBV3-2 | CASSRRTSSPYEQYF | TGTGCCAGCAGCCGAAGGACTAGTAGTCCCTACGAGCAGTACTTC
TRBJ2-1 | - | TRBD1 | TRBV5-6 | CASSLGQYNEQFF | TGTGCCAGCAGCCTGGGACAGTACAATGAGCAGTTCTTC
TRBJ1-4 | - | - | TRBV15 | CATSMPTYEKLFF | TGTGCCACCAGCATGCCGACTTATGAAAAACTGTTTTTT
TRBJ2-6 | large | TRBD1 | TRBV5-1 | CASSWDSYTGANVLTF | TGCGCCAGCAGCTGGGACAGCTATACTGGGGCCAACGTCCTGACTTTC
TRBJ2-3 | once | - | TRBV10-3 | CASTGTHLISDTQYF | TGTGCCAGTACCGGGACGCATTTAATTTCAGATACGCAGTATTTT
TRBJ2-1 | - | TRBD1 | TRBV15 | CATSRAANRGSSYNEQFF | TGTGCCACCAGCAGAGCCGCAAACAGGGGGAGCTCCTACAATGAGCAGTTCTTC
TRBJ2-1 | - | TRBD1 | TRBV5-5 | CASSQGQLSYNEQFF | TGTGCCAGCAGCCAGGGACAGCTCTCCTACAATGAGCAGTTCTTC
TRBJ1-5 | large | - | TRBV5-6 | CASSLGAGTQPQHF | TGTGCCAGCAGCTTAGGGGCAGGGACTCAGCCCCAGCATTTT
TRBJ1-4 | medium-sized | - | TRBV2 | CASSDPPWQAVRTNEKLFF | TGTGCCAGCAGTGACCCCCCTTGGCAGGCGGTCAGGACTAATGAAAAACTGTTTTTT
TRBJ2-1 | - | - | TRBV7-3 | CASSLRADANEQFF | TGTGCCAGCAGCTTAAGGGCAGACGCCAATGAGCAGTTCTTC
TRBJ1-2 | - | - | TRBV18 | CASSPRGQANYGYTF | TGTGCCAGCTCACCACGAGGGCAGGCTAACTATGGCTACACCTTC
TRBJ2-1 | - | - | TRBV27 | CASSPSYNEQFF | TGTGCCAGCAGTCCGTCTTACAATGAGCAGTTCTTC
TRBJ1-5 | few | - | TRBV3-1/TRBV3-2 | CASSPNSNQPQHF | TGTGCCAGCAGCCCGAATAGCAATCAGCCCCAGCATTTT
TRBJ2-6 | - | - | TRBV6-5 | CASRTSSGANVLTF | TGTGCCAGCAGGACGTCCTCTGGGGCCAACGTCCTGACTTTC
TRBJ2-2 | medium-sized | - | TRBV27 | CASSLSSQGSTGELFF | TGTGCCAGCAGTTTATCGTCGCAGGGGAGCACCGGGGAGCTGTTTTTT
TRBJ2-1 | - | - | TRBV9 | CASSVDPGSYNEQFF | TGTGCCAGCAGCGTAGACCCAGGTTCCTACAATGAGCAGTTCTTC
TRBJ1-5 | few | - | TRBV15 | CATSRGGVNQPQHF | TGTGCCACCAGCAGAGGGGGGGTAAATCAGCCCCAGCATTTT
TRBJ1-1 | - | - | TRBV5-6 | CASSSTRAGTTEAFF | TGTGCCAGCAGCTCTACCAGGGCGGGGACCACTGAAGCTTTCTTT
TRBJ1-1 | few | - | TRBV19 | CASSTTGNTEAFF | TGTGCCAGTAGTACCACAGGGAACACTGAAGCTTTCTTT